Listed here are 8 T cell receptor beta chains from one sample, sequenced in a study of shared clonotypes between healthy human individuals. Clones were read by immunoSEQ multiplex PCR, and TCRdb kept only the in-frame ones, dropping some. The sample consists of some 2,100,000 clones, approximately 96% of them appearing once. Sequenced input: naive CD4+ T cells sorted from blood. Subset described: CD45RA+ positively selected. These receptors were taken from a man younger than 35 in good health.

This clone occurred once. CDR3 nucleotide sequence: TGTGCCAGCAGTTTCACTAGCGGGACGCCGAAAGAGCAGTTCTTC. As protein: CASSFTSGTPKEQFF. This rearrangement joins TRBV5-8 to TRBJ2-1, with 10 nucleotides matching TRBD2. The V gene end was trimmed by 5 bases and the J gene end by 10 bases; junction bases not matched to a gene: 12. The CDR3 consists of 15 residues. The germline V gene encodes CDR1 SGHTS and CDR2 YDEGEE.

In its sample, this clone was seen a few times. The chain has TRBV6-5 and TRBJ1-6, with a possible D match to TRBD1 (5 bases). Trimming shortened V by 4 bases and J by 10 bases, and 14 bases separated the two germline ends. Germline values: CDR1 MNHEY, CDR2 SVGAGI. CDR3 length: 14 amino acids. The CDR3 here is CASSSQGFGSPLHF. In nucleotides, the CDR3 is TGTGCCAGCAGTTCGCAGGGTTTTGGCTCACCCCTCCACTTT.

This sequence joins TRBV5-1 and TRBJ2-5; 11 bases align to TRBD2. The J segment lost 5 bases and the V segment lost 1 base, leaving 10 bases of the junction unmatched. CDR1 SGHRS and CDR2 YFSETQ come from the germline V gene. The CDR3 totals 17 residues. CDR3 in DNA: TGCGCCAGCAGCTTGCGTCTAGCGGGGGGAGCATGGGAGACCCAGTACTTC. Amino acid sequence: CASSLRLAGGAWETQYF.

This clone was observed once. V and J are TRBV29-1 and TRBJ1-4; the D is unclear. Germline assignment: CDR1 SQVTM and CDR2 ANQGSEA. Trimming pared 5 bases from V and 6 bases from J, leaving 10 bases between. This CDR3 is built from 12 residues. The CDR3 bases are TGCAGCGTTCTGTGGGCGGATGAAAAACTGTTTTTT. As protein: CSVLWADEKLFF.

With respect to this clone: This specimen includes other DNA sequences encoding the same CDR3. V and J are TRBV7-9 and TRBJ2-1; 9 bases align to TRBD2. Germline CDR1 SEHNR, CDR2 FQNEAQ (reference sequence). This CDR3 is 13 amino acids long. The V gene end was trimmed by 3 bases and the J gene end by 6 bases; junction bases not matched to a gene: 0. The CDR3 DNA follows: TGTGCCAGCAGCTTGGGACTAGCCAATGAGCAGTTCTTC. The encoded protein is CASSLGLANEQFF.

In regard to this clone: Different DNA sequences within this sample yield the same CDR3. V usage is TRBV27 and J usage is TRBJ1-1; possibly TRBD1 for D (5 bases). This CDR3 comprises 13 residues. Germline CDR1 reads MNHEY; CDR2 reads SMNVEV (reference sequence). V lost 3 bases, J lost 5 bases, and 10 bases lay in between. CDR3 in DNA: TGTGCCAGCAGTTTGGGACCTGGGACTGAAGCTTTCTTT. It translates to CASSLGPGTEAFF.

The CDR3 loop reads CASSLVTSGFQETQYF. The CDR3 DNA sequence: TGTGCCAGCAGCTTAGTGACTAGCGGATTCCAAGAGACCCAGTACTTC. This chain connects TRBV7-9 to TRBJ2-5, with 9 bases matching TRBD2. The CDR3 sequence is 16 residues long. CDR1 is SEHNR and CDR2 is FQNEAQ in the germline V gene (reference sequence). V lost 1 base, J lost 1 base, and 4 bases stayed unmatched.

This clone came up once. V is TRBV4-1 and J is TRBJ2-2, with 7 bases that match TRBD1. Germline CDR1 MGHRA, CDR2 YSYEKL. The CDR3 is made up of 16 amino acids. V lost 5 bases and J lost 0; bases outside the gene matches: 6. The CDR3 here is CASSATGTANTGELFF. Here the CDR3 DNA reads TGCGCCAGCAGCGCTACGGGGACAGCGAACACCGGGGAGCTGTTTTTT.